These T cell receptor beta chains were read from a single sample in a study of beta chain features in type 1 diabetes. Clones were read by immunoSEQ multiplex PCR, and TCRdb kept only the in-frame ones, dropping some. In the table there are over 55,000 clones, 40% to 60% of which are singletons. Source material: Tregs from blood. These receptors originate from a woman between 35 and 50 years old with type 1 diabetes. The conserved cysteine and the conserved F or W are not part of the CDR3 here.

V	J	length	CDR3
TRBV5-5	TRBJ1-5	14	ASSLGGRGSNQPQH
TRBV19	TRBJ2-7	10	ASSFTGAGQY
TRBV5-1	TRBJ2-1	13	ASSFFQDEYNEQF
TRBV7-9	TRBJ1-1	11	ACKQGAGTEAF
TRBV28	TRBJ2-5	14	ASSSTPGQGRETQY
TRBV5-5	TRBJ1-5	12	ASSLSAGNQPQH
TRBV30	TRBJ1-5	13	AWSGGGNSNQPQH
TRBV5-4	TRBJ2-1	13	ASSLAGGPRDEQF
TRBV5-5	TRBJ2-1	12	ASSLGQGYNEQF
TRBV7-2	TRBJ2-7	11	ASSLTGTYEQY
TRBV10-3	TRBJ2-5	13	ATGLAGGPQETQY
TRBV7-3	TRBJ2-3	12	ASSIRGPADTQY
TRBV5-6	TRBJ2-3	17	ASSLAGRGTGSPRDTQY
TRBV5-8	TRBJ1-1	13	ASSLGGARRTEAF
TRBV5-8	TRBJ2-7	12	ASSLPGRAYEQY
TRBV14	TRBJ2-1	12	ASSGDSSYNEQF
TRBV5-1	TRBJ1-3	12	ASSLDSSGNTIY
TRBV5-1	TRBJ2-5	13	ASSTQAGGAETQY
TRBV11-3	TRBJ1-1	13	ASSPGGTVNTEAF
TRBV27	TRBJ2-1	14	ASRNTGYNSYNEQF
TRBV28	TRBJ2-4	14	ASSLTTRGSKNIQY
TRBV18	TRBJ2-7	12	ASSPTLQIKEQY
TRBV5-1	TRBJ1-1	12	ASSADRGNTEAF
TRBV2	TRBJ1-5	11	ASSLGKGQPQH
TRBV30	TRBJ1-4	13	AWRRRQGTFEKLF
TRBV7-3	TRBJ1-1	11	ASSLTGDTEAF
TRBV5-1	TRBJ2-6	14	ASSPLVWPGANVLT
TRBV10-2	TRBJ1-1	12	ASSGADGLPEAF
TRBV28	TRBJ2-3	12	ASSFGSSTDTQY
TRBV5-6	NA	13	ASSFRRGSSYEQY
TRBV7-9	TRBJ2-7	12	ASSPGQGTDEQY
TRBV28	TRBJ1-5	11	ASSLRDQQPQH
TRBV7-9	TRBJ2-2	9	ASSQTGELF
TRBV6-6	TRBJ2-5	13	ASSYGIGGMETQY
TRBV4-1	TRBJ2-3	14	ASSQVGRGWADTQY
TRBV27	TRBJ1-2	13	ASSFRTGKVEGYT